One and the same sample provided the 21 T cell receptor beta chains below, sequenced in a study of graft-versus-host responses after intestinal transplantation. These receptors lack a known antigen. Measured with immunoSEQ multiplex PCR; TCRdb has only the in-frame clones, and not every one. The sample shows 86,000 or so clones, 75% to 95% of them seen only once. The sequences come from unstimulated CD8+ T cells sorted from spleen or lymph node cells, collected before intestinal transplant. Source of these receptors: a human donor who received an intestinal transplant.

The chain joins TRBV6-1 to TRBJ2-7; no clear D gene. Trimming removed 7 bases at V and 1 base at J, with 14 bases between. The CDR3 is made up of 14 amino acids. Germline CDR1 reads MNHNS; CDR2 reads SASEGT. The CDR3 loop reads CASTPAWVSYEQYF. CDR3 sequence (DNA): TGTGCCAGCACCCCCGCTTGGGTATCCTACGAGCAGTACTTC.

The rearrangement joins TRBV15 to TRBJ1-3; weak D call: TRBD1 (6 bases). Germline loops: CDR1 LNHNV, CDR2 YYDKDF (reference sequence). V was trimmed by 1 base and J by 1 base, leaving 11 bases between them. This CDR3 spans 16 amino acids. The DNA of the CDR3 is TGTGCCACCAGCAGAGTGGGGGGCTTTTCTGGAAACACCATATATTTT. Translated, it gives CATSRVGGFSGNTIYF. The full variable domain, completed using reference TRBV15 and TRBJ1-3, is DAMVIQNPRYQVTQFGKPVTLSCSQTLNHNVMYWYQQKSSQAPKLLFHYYDKDFNNEADTPDNFQSRRPNTSFCFLDIRSPGLGDTAMYLCATSRVGGFSGNTIYFGEGSWLTVV.

Comments on this clone: The sample carries other DNA sequences with the same CDR3. The chain couples TRBV11-2 to TRBJ2-3; D not resolved. Trimming removed 5 bases at V and 6 bases at J, with 6 bases between. Germline CDR1 SGHAT, CDR2 FQNNGV. This CDR3 has 11 amino acids. The DNA for the CDR3 is TGTGCCAGCAGCCTAGGGGATACGCAGTATTTT. Translation: CASSLGDTQYF.

The chain combines TRBV9 with TRBJ2-5; weak D call: TRBD1 (6 bases). Trimming removed 4 bases at V and 3 bases at J, with 10 bases between. Per the germline V gene, CDR1 is SGDLS and CDR2 is YYNGEE. This CDR3 spans 13 amino acids. For the CDR3, the DNA is TGTGCCAGCAGCATACGGACAGAAGAGACCCAGTACTTC. It codes for CASSIRTEETQYF.

V gene TRBV27 combines with J gene TRBJ2-1; D is perhaps TRBD1 or TRBD2 (6 bases each). Trimming cost V 5 bases and J 4 bases, with 12 bases left between them. Per the germline V gene, CDR1 is MNHEY and CDR2 is SMNVEV (reference sequence). The CDR3 runs 14 residues. The CDR3 protein is CASSPGGGYNEQFF. In DNA, the CDR3 is TGTGCCAGCAGTCCTGGAGGGGGTTACAATGAGCAGTTCTTC.

This rearrangement joins TRBV27 to TRBJ2-3; D gene uncertain. This CDR3 comprises 15 residues. The germline V and J ends were trimmed by 5 bases and 1 base, with 13 bases remaining between them. Germline assignment: CDR1 MNHEY and CDR2 SMNVEV (reference sequence). CDR3 sequence reads: CASSPLPGRTDTQYF. CDR3 bases: TGTGCCAGCAGTCCCCTACCGGGCCGCACAGATACGCAGTATTTT.

The chain combines TRBV29-1 with TRBJ2-3, with D unresolved. The V gene lost 5 bases and the J gene lost 6 bases, with 15 bases spanning the gap. The germline gives CDR1 SQVTM, CDR2 ANQGSEA. CDR3 length: 13 residues. This CDR3 is CSVHQGSGDTQYF. Here the CDR3 DNA reads TGCAGCGTTCACCAAGGGTCCGGGGATACGCAGTATTTT.

The chain combines TRBV6-5 with TRBJ1-2; possible D gene TRBD1, 5 bases. The CDR3 runs 14 residues. The V and J ends lost 5 bases and 3 bases respectively, with 13 bases between them. The germline CDR1 and CDR2 sequences are MNHEY and SVGAGI. The CDR3 nucleotides are TGTGCCAGCAGTCCCCTTGGGGGACACTATGGCTACACCTTC. It yields the protein CASSPLGGHYGYTF.

V is TRBV19 and J is TRBJ1-2; tentatively, D is TRBD1 (6 bases). CDR3 length equals 14 residues. CDR1 and CDR2 from the germline V gene are LNHDA and SQIVND (reference sequence). Trimming left V 6 bases short and J 7 bases short, with 18 bases between. This CDR3 reads CASSANRARGGYTF. In DNA form, the CDR3 reads TGTGCCAGTAGCGCGAACAGGGCGAGGGGTGGCTACACCTTC. The full variable domain, with the rest looked up from reference TRBV19 and TRBJ1-2, is DGGITQSPKYLFRKEGQNVTLSCEQNLNHDAMYWYRQDPGQGLRLIYYSQIVNDFQKGDIAEGYSVSREKKESFPLTVTSAQKNPTAFYLCASSANRARGGYTFGSGTRLTVV.

This clone was seen only once. This rearrangement joins TRBV19 to TRBJ2-7, with D hard to call. Germline CDR1 reads LNHDA; CDR2 reads SQIVND (reference sequence). The V and J ends lost 6 bases and 6 bases respectively, with 15 bases between them. This CDR3 is 13 amino acids long. DNA of the CDR3: TGTGCCAGTAGCTCAGGCCTTTCCATCGAGCAGTACTTC. This gives the protein CASSSGLSIEQYF.

The chain joins TRBV5-1 to TRBJ2-7; TRBD1 aligns across 7 bases. CDR1 is SGHRS, CDR2 YFSETQ, per germline. The ends lost 4 bases at V and 3 bases at J; junction bases unmatched: 10. CDR3 size: 15 residues. CDR3 DNA sequence: TGCGCCAGCAGCCCTCGACAGGGACCGTTCTACGAGCAGTACTTC. Encoded protein: CASSPRQGPFYEQYF.

The chain combines TRBV11-2 with TRBJ2-3; D is uncertain. This CDR3 spans 15 amino acids. Germline loops: CDR1 SGHAT, CDR2 FQNNGV. Trimming shortened V by 6 bases and J by 1 base, and 14 bases separated the two germline ends. The CDR3 nucleotides are TGTGCCAGCAGAAGTTTCAGCAGCCGCACAGATACGCAGTATTTT. Amino acids: CASRSFSSRTDTQYF.

As to this clone: This may arise from a read error, as a much more abundant clone is one base away. V usage is TRBV7-9 and J usage is TRBJ2-7, with D tentatively TRBD1 (6 bases). V was cut by 5 bases and J by 2 bases, with 7 bases left in between. The CDR3 loop spans 12 amino acids. Germline CDR1 reads SEHNR; CDR2 reads FQNEAQ (reference sequence). CDR3 region: CASSRDTYEQYF. The CDR3 DNA reads as TGTGCCAGCAGCCGGGACACCTACGAGCAGTACTTC.

With regard to this clone: Other DNA sequences in this specimen translate into the identical CDR3. V gene TRBV13 combines with J gene TRBJ2-5; tentatively, D is TRBD2 (5 bases). With 0 bases removed from V and 5 bases from J, the gap between germline ends came to 10 bases. CDR1 and CDR2 (germline): PRHDT, FYEKMQ (reference sequence). The CDR3 contains 14 residues. CDR3 region: CASSLGPPGETQYF. CDR3 sequence (DNA): TGTGCCAGCAGCTTAGGACCGCCGGGGGAGACCCAGTACTTC. Variable domain in full (rest from reference TRBV13 and TRBJ2-5): AAGVIQSPRHLIKEKRETATLKCYPIPRHDTVYWYQQGPGQDPQFLISFYEKMQSDKGSIPDRFSAQQFSDYHSELNMSSLELGDSALYFCASSLGPPGETQYFGPGTRLLVL.

The chain couples TRBV6-5 to TRBJ2-3, with unresolved D. CDR3 length: 14 residues. Germline CDR1 and CDR2: MNHEY and SVGAGI. V lost 0 bases to trimming and J lost 2 bases, with 6 bases between them. The CDR3 DNA is TGTGCCAGCAGTTACTCAGGCCCCACAGATACGCAGTATTTT. Translated, it gives CASSYSGPTDTQYF.

The chain couples TRBV20-1 to TRBJ2-7; D possibly corresponds to TRBD1 (6 bases). Germline V gives CDR1 DFQATT, CDR2 SNEGSKA (reference sequence). Trimming pared 3 bases from V and 5 bases from J, leaving 8 bases between. This CDR3 has 11 residues. CDR3 sequence (DNA): TGCAGTGCTAGCGAGGGGGACGAGCAGTACTTC. It specifies CSASEGDEQYF.

CDR3 DNA sequence: TGCGCCAGCAGCCAAGATTGGGTAGCGGGAGGCTACGAGCAGTACTTC. This translates into CASSQDWVAGGYEQYF. The rearrangement uses TRBV4-1 and TRBJ2-5; 10 nucleotides align to TRBD2. The better agreement between TRBJ2-7 and the DNA end casts doubt on the J call. The CDR3 runs to 16 residues. Germline assignment: CDR1 MGHRA and CDR2 YSYEKL.

This chain uses TRBV5-4 with TRBJ2-3, with D uncertain. Germline V gene sequence: CDR1 SGHNT, CDR2 YYREEE (reference sequence). This CDR3 has 12 residues. Trimming took 4 bases from V and 6 from J, leaving 9 bases between them. CDR3 nucleotides: TGTGCCAGCAGCCCACCTGGGGATACGCAGTATTTT. This encodes CASSPPGDTQYF.

This clone showed up just once. The rearrangement uses TRBV11-2 and TRBJ1-6, with TRBD1 matching over 9 bases. Trimming took 1 base from V and 8 from J; bases not matched to a gene: 6. Per the germline V gene, CDR1 is SGHAT and CDR2 is FQNNGV. The CDR3 consists of 16 residues. The CDR3 bases are TGTGCCAGCAGCTTAGTCGCCGGACAGGGGTATTCACCCCTCCACTTT. It codes for CASSLVAGQGYSPLHF.

CDR3 sequence reads: CASSIGGDEAFF. The DNA of the CDR3 is TGTGCCAGTAGTATTGGCGGCGATGAAGCTTTCTTT. V and J are TRBV19 and TRBJ1-1; no firm D call. Germline assignment: CDR1 LNHDA and CDR2 SQIVND (reference sequence). With 3 bases removed from V and 7 bases from J, the gap between germline ends came to 9 bases. CDR3 size: 12 residues.

J is TRBJ1-2 and V is TRBV4-1; no clear D. The germline V and J ends were trimmed by 1 base and 4 bases, with 16 bases remaining between them. This CDR3 is built from 16 residues. The germline V gene encodes CDR1 MGHRA and CDR2 YSYEKL. CDR3 region: CASSQVSAVSPYGYTF. DNA of the CDR3: TGCGCCAGCAGCCAAGTGTCGGCGGTCAGCCCCTATGGCTACACCTTC.